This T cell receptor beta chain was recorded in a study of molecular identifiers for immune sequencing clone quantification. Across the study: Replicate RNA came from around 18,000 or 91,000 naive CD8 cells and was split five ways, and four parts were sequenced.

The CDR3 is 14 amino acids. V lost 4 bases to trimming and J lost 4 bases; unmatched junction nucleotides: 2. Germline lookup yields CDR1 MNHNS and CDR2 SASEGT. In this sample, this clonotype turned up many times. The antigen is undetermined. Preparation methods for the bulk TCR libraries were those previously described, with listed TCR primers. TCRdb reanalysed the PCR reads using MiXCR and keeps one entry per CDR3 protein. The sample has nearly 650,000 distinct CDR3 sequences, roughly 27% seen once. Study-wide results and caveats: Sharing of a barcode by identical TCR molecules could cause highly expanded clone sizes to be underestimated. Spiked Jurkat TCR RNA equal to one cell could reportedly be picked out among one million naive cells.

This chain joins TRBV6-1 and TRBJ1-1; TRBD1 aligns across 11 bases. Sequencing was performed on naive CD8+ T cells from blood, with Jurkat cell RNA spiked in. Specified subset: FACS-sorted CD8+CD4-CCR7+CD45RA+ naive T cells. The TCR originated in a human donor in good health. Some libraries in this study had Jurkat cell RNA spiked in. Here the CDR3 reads CASSGTGGLTEAFF. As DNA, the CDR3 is TGTGCCAGCAGTGGGACAGGGGGCCTCACTGAAGCTTTCTTT.